Reported below is one T cell receptor (beta chain). Its antigen is undetermined. The sample comes from a study of CD8 T cells in ankylosing spondylitis. General study results and limits: Blood of patients with ankylosing spondylitis appeared to be characterized by a TCR beta motif of seven or eight highly homologous variants. Matched ankylosing spondylitis synovial fluid reportedly showed significant enrichment of disease-linked clones.

TCRdb reprocessed the 5' RACE reads via MiXCR and lists one record per CDR3 protein. The sample includes around 450,000 distinct CDR3 sequences, 26% of them seen just once. The V end was cut by 4 bases, the J end by 6 bases, with 21 bases between. Germline V gene sequence: CDR1 SGHTA, CDR2 FQGNSA. The CDR3 has 16 residues. The sequence was collected from a male donor with ankylosing spondylitis. V usage is TRBV7-2 and J usage is TRBJ1-2, with D perhaps TRBD1 (6 bases). Sequenced input: blood, either unsorted or a sorted T cell fraction (not recorded which). CDR3 loop: CASSSYRVTGGNGYTF. Written as DNA, the CDR3 is TGTGCCAGCAGCTCCTATAGAGTGACAGGCGGGAATGGCTACACCTTC.